This TCR beta chain emerged from a study of cytomegalovirus exposure and HLA in healthy donors. In the case of this clone: Its antigen is as yet unknown.

Overall study findings and caveats: A later analysis found TCR association rates differed by HLA locus, highest for DRB1 and lowest for HLA-C.

Amplification used 60 Vbeta primers and 13 Jbeta primers. Profiling relied on immunoSEQ multiplex PCR, and the TCRdb table lists in-frame clones only, not all of them. The sample has fewer than 110,000 clones, 77% seen once. Per the germline V gene, CDR1 is SQVTM and CDR2 is ANQGSEA. Between the trimmed V and J ends, which lost 6 bases and 4 bases, there was a span of 10 bases. CDR3 length: 12 amino acids. The sample comprised PBMCs. This chain connects TRBV29-1 to TRBJ1-5; D may be TRBD1 (6 bases). This TCR was sampled from a male donor in good health and CMV-seronegative. The CDR3 loop is CSVGAANQPQHF. The CDR3 DNA is TGCAGCGTGGGGGCAGCAAATCAGCCCCAGCATTTT.